This T cell receptor beta chain is from a study of blood T cell repertoires in COVID-19. Turning to the study itself: The United States, Italy and Spain supplied acute and convalescent COVID-19 samples. The analysed material was cDNA or gDNA that came from T cells, B-cell-depleted T cells, or PBMCs.

The CDR3 totals 16 residues. Germline CDR1 reads LGHDT; CDR2 reads YNNKEL (reference sequence). The trim removed 1 base at V and 2 bases at J, leaving 8 bases unmatched. Assay: immunoSEQ multiplex PCR; the TCRdb copy retains only in-frame clones and omits some. Here the sample spans some 110,000 clones, about 85% being singletons. The rearrangement uses TRBV3-1 (or the pseudogene TRBV3-2) and TRBJ2-7; 7 nucleotides agree with TRBD2. This sequence originates from a man aged 45-65 years with acute or convalescent COVID-19. Material for sequencing was peripheral blood. CDR3 residues: CASSQGFSGLTYEQYF. In DNA form, the CDR3 reads TGTGCCAGCAGCCAAGGTTTTAGCGGGCTTACCTACGAGCAGTACTTC.